A selection of T cell receptor beta chains follows, all from one sample in a study of T cell responses to AZD1222 COVID-19 vaccine. TCRdb's table, derived via immunoSEQ multiplex PCR, lists solely in-frame clones and lacks some. Of roughly 97,000 clones in the sample, over 75% were seen once. Sequences were derived from peripheral blood, sampled on day 0 of AZD1222 vaccination. All receptors derive from an adult in good health. The CDR3 runs from the conserved cysteine through the conserved F or W. The D gene is left open where the match is weak. Clone size is given for some rows only: seen once, a few or many times, or a class if the clone is expanded.

d_call,clone_size,v_call,j_call,cdr3_aa,cdr3_nt
.,.,TRBV12-3/TRBV12-4,TRBJ2-3,CASSLGSTDTQYF,TGTGCCAGCAGTTTAGGTAGCACAGATACGCAGTATTTT
TRBD1,.,TRBV24-1,TRBJ2-2,CATSDSRTGAGTGELFF,TGTGCCACCAGTGATTCCCGGACAGGGGCTGGCACCGGGGAGCTGTTTTTT
TRBD1,.,TRBV5-1,TRBJ1-1,CASSWQDRVNTEAFF,TGCGCCAGCAGCTGGCAGGACAGGGTGAACACTGAAGCTTTCTTT
.,.,TRBV19,TRBJ1-2,CASSITRASGYTF,TGTGCCAGTAGTATAACCAGGGCGAGTGGCTACACCTTC
TRBD2,.,TRBV14,TRBJ2-2,CASSQGLAGGTGELFF,TGTGCCAGCAGCCAAGGACTAGCGGGGGGAACCGGGGAGCTGTTTTTT
.,.,TRBV19,TRBJ2-1,CASSIDGASPTNEQFF,TGTGCCAGTAGTATAGATGGGGCTAGTCCAACCAATGAGCAGTTCTTC
TRBD2,.,TRBV28,TRBJ2-2,CASSRGGTGGELFF,TGTGCCAGCAGTCGCGGGGGGACGGGCGGGGAGCTGTTTTTT
.,.,TRBV3-1/TRBV3-2,TRBJ1-2,CASSQNDSYGYTF,TGTGCCAGCAGCCAGAACGACAGCTATGGCTACACCTTC
.,.,TRBV5-1,TRBJ2-7,CASSLAGQPSYEQYF,TGCGCCAGCAGCTTGGCCGGACAGCCTTCCTACGAGCAGTACTTC
.,.,TRBV7-2,TRBJ1-6,CASSLGGPNSPLHF,TGTGCCAGCAGCTTAGGGGGTCCTAATTCACCCCTCCACTTT
.,.,TRBV19,TRBJ2-2,CASSAMGNTGELFF,TGTGCCAGTTCCGCCATGGGTAACACCGGGGAGCTGTTTTTT
TRBD1,.,TRBV6-5,TRBJ1-6,CASSLTGESDSPLHF,TGTGCCAGCAGTTTGACAGGGGAATCTGATTCACCCCTCCACTTT
.,.,TRBV6-1,TRBJ1-6,CASSERGGRSPLHF,TGTGCCAGCAGTGAACGTGGGGGGAGATCACCCCTCCACTTT
.,.,TRBV7-3,TRBJ2-1,CASSPDRTNNEQFF,TGTGCCAGCAGCCCCGATAGGACTAACAATGAGCAGTTCTTC
.,few,TRBV6-2/TRBV6-3,TRBJ1-1,CASSYTARSTEAFF,TGTGCCAGCAGTTACACCGCCCGTAGCACTGAAGCTTTCTTT
.,.,TRBV6-6,TRBJ1-3,CASSYSYTSGNTIYF,TGTGCCAGCAGTTACTCATACACCTCTGGAAACACCATATATTTT